This T cell receptor (beta chain) was documented in a study of shared clonotypes between healthy human individuals. Turning to the study itself: Every donor yielded three CD4 naive, three CD4 memory, two CD8 naive and one CD8 memory plate.

Naive-designated CD8 cells lacked CD45RO, were positively enriched for CCR7, and omitted terminally differentiated effector memory CD45RA+ cells. V shed 5 bases and J shed 6 bases, with 7 bases lying between them. Germline CDR1 and CDR2: SGHAT and FQNNGV. CDR3 length: 11 amino acids. As for this clone: Its antigen is undetermined.

TCRdb's copy holds only in-frame clones and misses some; the assay was immunoSEQ multiplex PCR. The table includes some 600,000 clones, about 96% detected once. Overall study results and limits: Expectations were that clonotype sharing among donors would be affected by sequencing depth.

The specimen was naive CD8+ T cells sorted from blood. The receptor was derived from a woman between 25 and 40 years old in good health. This chain links TRBV11-2 with TRBJ1-1; D gene uncertain. The DNA of the CDR3 is TGTGCCAGCAGCAAGACATCTGAAGCTTTCTTT. It specifies CASSKTSEAFF.